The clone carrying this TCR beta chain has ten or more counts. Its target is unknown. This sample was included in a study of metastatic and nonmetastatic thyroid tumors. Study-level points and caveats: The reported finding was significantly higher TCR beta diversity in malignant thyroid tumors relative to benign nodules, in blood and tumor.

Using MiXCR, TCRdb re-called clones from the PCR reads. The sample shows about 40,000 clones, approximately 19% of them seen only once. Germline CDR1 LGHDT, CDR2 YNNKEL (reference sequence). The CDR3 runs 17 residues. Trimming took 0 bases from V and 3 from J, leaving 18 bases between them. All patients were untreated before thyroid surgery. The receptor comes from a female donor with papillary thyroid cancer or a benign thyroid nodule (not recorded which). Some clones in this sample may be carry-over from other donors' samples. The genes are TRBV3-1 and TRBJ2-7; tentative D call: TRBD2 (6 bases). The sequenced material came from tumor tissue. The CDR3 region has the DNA TGTGCCAGCAGCCAAGATTTCATCGGGGGTGGTGGCTACGAGCAGTACTTC. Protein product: CASSQDFIGGGGYEQYF.